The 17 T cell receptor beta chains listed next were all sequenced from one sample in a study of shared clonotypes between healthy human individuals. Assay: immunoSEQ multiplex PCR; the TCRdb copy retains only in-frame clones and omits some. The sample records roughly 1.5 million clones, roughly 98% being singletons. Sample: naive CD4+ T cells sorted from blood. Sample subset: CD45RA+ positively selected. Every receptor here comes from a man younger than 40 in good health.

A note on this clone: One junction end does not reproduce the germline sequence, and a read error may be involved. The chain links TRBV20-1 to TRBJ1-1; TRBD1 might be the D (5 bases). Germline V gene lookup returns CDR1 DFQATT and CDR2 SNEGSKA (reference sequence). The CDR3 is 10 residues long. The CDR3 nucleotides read TGCAGTGCTACGGGACGGCGCGCTCTCTTT. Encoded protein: CSATGRRALF.

The CDR3 bases are TGTGCCAGCAGGCACTCTAGCGGGTCTACAGATACGCAGTATTTT. Protein sequence: CASRHSSGSTDTQYF. The chain combines TRBV6-5 with TRBJ2-3; 8 nucleotides line up with TRBD2. V was clipped by 6 bases and J by 3 bases; unmatched bases: 8. Germline CDR1 MNHEY, CDR2 SVGAGI. The CDR3 runs to 15 residues.

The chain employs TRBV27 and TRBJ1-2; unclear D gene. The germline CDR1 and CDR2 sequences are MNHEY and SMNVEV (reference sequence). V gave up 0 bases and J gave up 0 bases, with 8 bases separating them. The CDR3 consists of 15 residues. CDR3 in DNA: TGTGCCAGCAGTTTATCCGGCCGCGCTAACTATGGCTACACCTTC. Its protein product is CASSLSGRANYGYTF.

The DNA for the CDR3 is TGTGCCAGCACCATGACTTCCTCCGGGGAGCTGTTTTTT. Translation: CASTMTSSGELFF. The chain links TRBV6-6 to TRBJ2-2; D unresolved. There are 13 residues in the CDR3. From germline, CDR1 is MNHNY and CDR2 SVGAGI (reference sequence). V was cut by 7 bases and J by 6 bases, with 12 bases left in between.

The CDR3 DNA reads TGTGCCAGCAGCGTTACAGGGTATTCCTACGAGCAGTACTTC. This translates into CASSVTGYSYEQYF. This chain links TRBV9 with TRBJ2-7; a possible D gene is TRBD1 (6 bases). Germline CDR1 reads SGDLS; CDR2 reads YYNGEE. This CDR3 region has 14 residues. V was pared by 2 bases and J by 1 base, with 10 bases between.

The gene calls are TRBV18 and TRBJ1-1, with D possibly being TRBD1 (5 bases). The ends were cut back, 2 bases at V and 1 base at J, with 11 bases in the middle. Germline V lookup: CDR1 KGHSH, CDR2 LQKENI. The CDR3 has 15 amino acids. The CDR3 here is CASSPLGLRNTEAFF. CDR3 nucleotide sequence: TGTGCCAGCTCACCATTGGGACTACGGAACACTGAAGCTTTCTTT.

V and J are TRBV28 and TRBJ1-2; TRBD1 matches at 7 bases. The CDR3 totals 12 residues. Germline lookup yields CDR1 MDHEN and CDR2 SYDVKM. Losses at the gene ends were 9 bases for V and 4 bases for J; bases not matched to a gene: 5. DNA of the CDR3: TGTGCCAGTTCAGGGACAGCCTATGGCTACACCTTC. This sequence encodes CASSGTAYGYTF.

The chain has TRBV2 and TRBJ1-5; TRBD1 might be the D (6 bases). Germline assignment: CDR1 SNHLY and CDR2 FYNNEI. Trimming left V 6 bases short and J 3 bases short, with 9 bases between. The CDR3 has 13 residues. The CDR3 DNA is TGTGCCAGCAGCCGACAGGACAATCAGCCCCAGCATTTT. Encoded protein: CASSRQDNQPQHF.

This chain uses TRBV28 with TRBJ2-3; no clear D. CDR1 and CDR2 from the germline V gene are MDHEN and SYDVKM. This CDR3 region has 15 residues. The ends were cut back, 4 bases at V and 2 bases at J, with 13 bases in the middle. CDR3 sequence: CASSSVDRITDTQYF. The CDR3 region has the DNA TGTGCCAGCAGTTCTGTGGACCGGATCACAGATACGCAGTATTTT.

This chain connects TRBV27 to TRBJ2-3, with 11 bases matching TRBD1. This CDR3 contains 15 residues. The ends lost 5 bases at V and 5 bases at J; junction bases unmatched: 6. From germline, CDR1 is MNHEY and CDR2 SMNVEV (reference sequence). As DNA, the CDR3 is TGTGCCAGCAGTCGGGACAGGGGGTACAAAGATACGCAGTATTTT. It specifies CASSRDRGYKDTQYF.

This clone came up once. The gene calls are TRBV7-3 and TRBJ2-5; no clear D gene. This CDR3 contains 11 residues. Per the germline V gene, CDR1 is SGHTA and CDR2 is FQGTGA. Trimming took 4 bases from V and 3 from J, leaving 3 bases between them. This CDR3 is CASSSKETQYF. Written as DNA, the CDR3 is TGTGCCAGCAGCTCAAAAGAGACCCAGTACTTC.

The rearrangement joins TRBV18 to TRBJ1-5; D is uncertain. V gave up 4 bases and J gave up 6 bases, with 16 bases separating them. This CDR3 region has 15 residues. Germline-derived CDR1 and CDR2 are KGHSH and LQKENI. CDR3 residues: CASSLSTGSSQPQHF. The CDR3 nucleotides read TGTGCCAGCTCACTTTCCACCGGGTCTAGTCAGCCCCAGCATTTT.

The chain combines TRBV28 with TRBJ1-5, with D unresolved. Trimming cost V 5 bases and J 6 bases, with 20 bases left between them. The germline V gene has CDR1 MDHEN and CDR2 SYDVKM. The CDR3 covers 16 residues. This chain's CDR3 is CASSGRQKAISQPQHF. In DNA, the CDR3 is TGTGCCAGCAGTGGGCGACAAAAGGCAATATCTCAGCCCCAGCATTTT. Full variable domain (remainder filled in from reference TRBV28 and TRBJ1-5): DVKVTQSSRYLVKRTGEKVFLECVQDMDHENMFWYRQDPGLGLRLIYFSYDVKMKEKGDIPEGYSVSREKKERFSLILESASTNQTSMYLCASSGRQKAISQPQHFGDGTRLSIL.

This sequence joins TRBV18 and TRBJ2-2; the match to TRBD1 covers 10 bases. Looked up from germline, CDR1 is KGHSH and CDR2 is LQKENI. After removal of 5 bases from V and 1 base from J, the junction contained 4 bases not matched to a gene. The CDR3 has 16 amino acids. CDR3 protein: CASSYGTGVNTGELFF. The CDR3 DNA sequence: TGTGCCAGCTCATACGGGACAGGGGTGAACACCGGGGAGCTGTTTTTT.

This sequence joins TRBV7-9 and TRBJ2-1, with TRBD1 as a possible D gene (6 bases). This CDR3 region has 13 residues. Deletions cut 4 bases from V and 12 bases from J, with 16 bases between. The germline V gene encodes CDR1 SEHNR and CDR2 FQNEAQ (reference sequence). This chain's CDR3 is CASSSEGARGQFF. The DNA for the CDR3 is TGTGCCAGCAGCTCAGAGGGAGCCAGGGGGCAGTTCTTC.

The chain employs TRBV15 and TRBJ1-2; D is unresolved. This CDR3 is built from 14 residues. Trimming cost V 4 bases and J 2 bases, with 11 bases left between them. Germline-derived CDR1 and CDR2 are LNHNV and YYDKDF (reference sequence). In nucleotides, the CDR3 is TGTGCCACCAGCAAGATCACAGAGAACTATGGCTACACCTTC. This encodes CATSKITENYGYTF.

In nucleotides, the CDR3 is TGTGCCAGTAGGAACGGGAGGAGTCTTGATGAGCAGTTCTTC. As protein: CASRNGRSLDEQFF. This rearrangement joins TRBV19 to TRBJ2-1; TRBD2 matches at 7 bases. Germline assignment: CDR1 LNHDA and CDR2 SQIVND (reference sequence). This CDR3 is built from 14 residues. V shed 6 bases and J 8 bases; nucleotides not matched to a gene: 10. The full variable domain, rest sourced from reference TRBV19 and TRBJ2-1, is DGGITQSPKYLFRKEGQNVTLSCEQNLNHDAMYWYRQDPGQGLRLIYYSQIVNDFQKGDIAEGYSVSREKKESFPLTVTSAQKNPTAFYLCASRNGRSLDEQFFGPGTRLTVL.